This TCR beta chain derives from a study of OX40 agonist ivuxolimab in advanced cancers. To note about this clone: Its target is not known.

Generated by immunoSEQ multiplex PCR, the TCRdb table keeps only in-frame clones and is missing some. The table records tens of thousands of clones, 90% of them present only once. Trimming stripped 4 bases from V and 5 bases from J, with 14 bases between. The germline V gene encodes CDR1 MDHEN and CDR2 SYDVKM. CDR3 length: 14 amino acids. Study-wide results and limits: CD8+ T cells (on average) carried more expanded clones than CD4+ T cells.

The sample in question was CD4+ or CD8+ T cells sorted from blood, obtained in a trial of the OX40 agonist ivuxolimab. The chain employs TRBV28 and TRBJ1-1, with TRBD1 as a possible D gene (6 bases). The TCR sequence derives from an adult with an advanced solid tumor such as melanoma, head and neck, liver or kidney cancer. The CDR3 bases are TGTGCCAGCAGTTCCTCCCAGGGGCCGACTGAAGCTTTCTTT. This codes for CASSSSQGPTEAFF. Full variable domain (remainder filled in from reference TRBV28 and TRBJ1-1): DVKVTQSSRYLVKRTGEKVFLECVQDMDHENMFWYRQDPGLGLRLIYFSYDVKMKEKGDIPEGYSVSREKKERFSLILESASTNQTSMYLCASSSSQGPTEAFFGQGTRLTVV.